These T cell receptor beta chains were read from a single sample in a study of blood T cell repertoires in COVID-19. Assay: immunoSEQ multiplex PCR; the TCRdb copy retains only in-frame clones and omits some. The repertoire consists of roughly 240,000 clones, with approximately 85% occurring once and the leading ten covering 2% to 2.5%. Sequencing was done on a sample of PBMCs or T cells enriched from blood (not recorded which). These receptors were collected from a woman aged 45-59 years who had recovered from COVID-19. The CDR3 runs from the conserved cysteine through the conserved F or W. D genes are given only for firm matches. Some rows mark clone size as missing; the rest say once, few, many or name a class of expanded clone.

v_call	clone_size	j_call	d_call	cdr3_aa	cdr3_nt
TRBV2	.	TRBJ1-5	TRBD1	CASSEDRGNQPQHF	TGTGCCAGCAGTGAGGACAGGGGTAATCAGCCCCAGCATTTT
TRBV6-5	few	TRBJ1-1	TRBD1	CASRPRTGGNTEAFF	TGTGCCAGCAGACCACGGACAGGGGGCAACACTGAAGCTTTCTTT
TRBV29-1	.	TRBJ1-1	TRBD1	CSVRDSLNTEAFF	TGCAGCGTTCGGGACAGCTTGAACACTGAAGCTTTCTTT
TRBV7-8	.	TRBJ2-1	.	CASSLRLGGYNEQFF	TGTGCCAGCAGCTTGAGGCTCGGGGGCTACAATGAGCAGTTCTTC
TRBV7-3	.	TRBJ2-7	TRBD1	CASSPTGNKAYEQYF	TGTGCCAGCAGCCCGACAGGGAATAAGGCCTACGAGCAGTACTTC
TRBV11-3	.	TRBJ1-2	.	CASSSPGARGNGYTF	TGTGCCAGCAGTTCCCCAGGGGCGCGCGGAAATGGCTACACCTTC
TRBV7-8	.	TRBJ2-7	.	CASSRPRAEPHEQYF	TGTGCCAGCAGCCGTCCTAGAGCGGAGCCCCACGAGCAGTACTTC
TRBV6-5	.	TRBJ1-5	.	CASINRISNQPQHF	TGTGCCAGCATTAACAGGATCAGCAATCAGCCCCAGCATTTT
TRBV28	.	TRBJ1-6	.	CASSLVTDNSPLHF	TGTGCCAGCAGTTTAGTGACAGACAATTCACCCCTCCACTTT
TRBV4-1	.	TRBJ1-4	TRBD1	CASSQDRDSNEKLFF	TGCGCCAGCAGCCAAGATCGGGACAGTAATGAAAAACTGTTTTTT
TRBV25-1	.	TRBJ2-1	TRBD1	CASSESGGRFWPQFF	TGTGCCAGCAGTGAATCAGGGGGCCGCTTCTGGCCGCAGTTCTTC
TRBV5-4	.	TRBJ1-6	.	CASSSAGTYNSPLHF	TGTGCCAGCAGTTCCGCGGGCACCTATAATTCACCCCTCCACTTT
TRBV24-1	.	TRBJ2-5	TRBD1	CATSDSIGAGDSETQYF	TGTGCCACCAGTGATTCTATCGGGGCAGGGGACAGCGAGACCCAGTACTTC
TRBV10-1	.	TRBJ2-5	TRBD2	CASSARGSGGQETQYF	TGCGCCAGCAGTGCTCGGGGAAGCGGGGGACAAGAGACCCAGTACTTC
TRBV2	few	TRBJ1-2	.	CASRQGTRAVTGYTF	TGTGCCAGCCGCCAGGGCACCCGGGCTGTGACAGGCTACACCTTC
TRBV27	.	TRBJ2-3	.	CASSLFGGSTDTQYF	TGTGCCAGCAGTTTATTCGGGGGTAGCACAGATACGCAGTATTTT
TRBV7-2	.	TRBJ1-4	.	CASSLYLSNEKLFF	TGTGCCAGCAGCTTATACCTATCTAATGAAAAACTGTTTTTT
TRBV6-1	.	TRBJ1-1	TRBD1	CASSDFGTGSTEAFF	TGTGCCAGCAGTGATTTCGGGACAGGGTCGACTGAAGCTTTCTTT
TRBV3-1/TRBV3-2	.	TRBJ2-3	TRBD2	CASSQIRTSGDADTQYF	TGTGCCAGCAGCCAAATCCGGACTAGCGGGGATGCAGATACGCAGTATTTT
TRBV19	.	TRBJ2-7	.	CASSTRTNVYEQYF	TGTGCCAGTAGTACCCGGACTAACGTCTACGAGCAGTACTTC
TRBV12-5	.	TRBJ1-1	.	CASGRPAEGRTEAFF	TGTGCTAGTGGACGCCCGGCAGAGGGTAGAACTGAAGCTTTCTTT
TRBV2	.	TRBJ2-1	.	CASSEERVSYNEQFF	TGTGCCAGCAGTGAAGAGCGGGTCTCCTACAATGAGCAGTTCTTC
TRBV7-2	.	TRBJ1-6	TRBD1	CASSPTGGRNSGPLHF	TGTGCCAGCAGTCCCACAGGGGGGCGGAATTCGGGGCCCCTCCACTTT
TRBV5-4	.	TRBJ2-7	.	CASSLGPGDEQYF	TGTGCCAGCAGCCTAGGCCCGGGGGACGAGCAGTACTTC
TRBV11-1	.	TRBJ1-1	.	CASSLHRSMNTEAFF	TGTGCCAGCAGCCTGCACCGTAGCATGAACACTGAAGCTTTCTTT